This T cell receptor (beta chain) is drawn from a study of T cell responses to AZD1222 COVID-19 vaccine. Only a few counts were recorded for this clone. Profiled with immunoSEQ multiplex PCR; TCRdb holds only in-frame clones, not every one. This sample has tens of thousands of clones, with 86% found just once. Sample: peripheral blood, taken on day 0 of AZD1222 vaccination. The receptor's source is an adult in good health.

CDR3 residues: CASIGTGSSQYF. Written as DNA, the CDR3 is TGTGCCAGCATCGGGACAGGAAGCTCCCAGTACTTC. The V gene is TRBV2, the J gene TRBJ2-5; 8 positions match TRBD1. From germline, CDR1 is SNHLY and CDR2 FYNNEI. The CDR3 length is 12 residues. V was clipped by 7 bases and J by 9 bases; unmatched bases: 7.